This TCR beta chain derives from a study of cytomegalovirus exposure and HLA in healthy donors. Study-wide points: Reportedly, TCR beta sequences accurately predicted HLA-A and HLA-B alleles in most subjects. Sequencing depth across donors, presence/absence analyses assumed, was roughly uniform.

A multiplex PCR was run with 60 Vbeta primers and 13 Jbeta primers. Measured with immunoSEQ multiplex PCR; TCRdb has only the in-frame clones, and not every one. The sample comprises around 65,000 clones, 85% of which are singletons, and around 11% rests with the top ten. Germline CDR1 KGHSH, CDR2 LQKENI. The CDR3 runs 16 residues. V was clipped by 2 bases and J by 1 base, with 14 bases between them. Comment on this clone: Its antigen is not identified.

The V and J genes are TRBV18 and TRBJ1-1, with D perhaps TRBD1 (6 bases). Sequenced material: PBMCs. The receptor was isolated from a female donor in good health and CMV-seronegative. The CDR3, as DNA: TGTGCCAGCTCACCATCGCAGGGGAGGGGGAACACTGAAGCTTTCTTT. It specifies CASSPSQGRGNTEAFF. Full variable domain (remainder filled in from reference TRBV18 and TRBJ1-1): NAGVMQNPRHLVRRRGQEARLRCSPMKGHSHVYWYRQLPEEGLKFMVYLQKENIIDESGMPKERFSAEFPKEGPSILRIQQVVRGDSAAYFCASSPSQGRGNTEAFFGQGTRLTVV.